These 4 T cell receptor beta chains were sequenced from one sample in a study of blood T cell repertoires in COVID-19. The protocol was immunoSEQ multiplex PCR, while the TCRdb copy is restricted to in-frame clones and leaves out a portion. In the table there are under 150,000 clones, approximately 81% of which are singletons. The sequenced sample was peripheral blood. These receptors originate from a man aged 35 to 55 with acute or convalescent COVID-19.

The rearrangement uses TRBV19 and TRBJ1-2; TRBD1 matches 7 bases. Losses at the gene ends were 3 bases for V and 2 bases for J; bases not matched to a gene: 6. Germline loops: CDR1 LNHDA, CDR2 SQIVND (reference sequence). The CDR3 has 15 residues. Here the CDR3 reads CASSILGQRNYGYTF. CDR3 DNA: TGTGCCAGTAGTATTCTGGGACAGCGCAACTATGGCTACACCTTC.

Only one count was recorded for this clone. The chain uses TRBV5-1 and TRBJ2-3; the match to TRBD1 covers 10 bases. CDR3 length equals 14 residues. The germline gives CDR1 SGHRS, CDR2 YFSETQ. With V trimmed by 1 base and J by 6 bases, 2 bases remained unmatched. The CDR3 DNA reads as TGCGCCAGCAGCTTGAGGGGACAGGGGGATACGCAGTATTTT. As protein: CASSLRGQGDTQYF.

This sequence joins TRBV3-1 (or the pseudogene TRBV3-2) and TRBJ2-7; D remains ambiguous. V lost 3 bases, J lost 6 bases, and 15 bases lay in between. This CDR3 has 14 residues. Germline assignment: CDR1 LGHDT and CDR2 YNNKEL (reference sequence). The CDR3 DNA reads TGTGCCAGCAGCCATGGGCAAGGTCTTGGCGAGCAGTACTTC. Protein sequence: CASSHGQGLGEQYF.

V usage is TRBV24-1 and J usage is TRBJ2-1; 14 positions agree with TRBD2. The junction had 6 bases not matched to a gene; V was cut back by 2 bases and J by 1 base. CDR3 size: 19 residues. Germline V gene sequence: CDR1 KGHDR, CDR2 SFDVKD. The CDR3 DNA reads as TGTGCCACCAGTGATTATAGGACTAGCGGGGGGATATCCTACAATGAGCAGTTCTTC. It translates to CATSDYRTSGGISYNEQFF.